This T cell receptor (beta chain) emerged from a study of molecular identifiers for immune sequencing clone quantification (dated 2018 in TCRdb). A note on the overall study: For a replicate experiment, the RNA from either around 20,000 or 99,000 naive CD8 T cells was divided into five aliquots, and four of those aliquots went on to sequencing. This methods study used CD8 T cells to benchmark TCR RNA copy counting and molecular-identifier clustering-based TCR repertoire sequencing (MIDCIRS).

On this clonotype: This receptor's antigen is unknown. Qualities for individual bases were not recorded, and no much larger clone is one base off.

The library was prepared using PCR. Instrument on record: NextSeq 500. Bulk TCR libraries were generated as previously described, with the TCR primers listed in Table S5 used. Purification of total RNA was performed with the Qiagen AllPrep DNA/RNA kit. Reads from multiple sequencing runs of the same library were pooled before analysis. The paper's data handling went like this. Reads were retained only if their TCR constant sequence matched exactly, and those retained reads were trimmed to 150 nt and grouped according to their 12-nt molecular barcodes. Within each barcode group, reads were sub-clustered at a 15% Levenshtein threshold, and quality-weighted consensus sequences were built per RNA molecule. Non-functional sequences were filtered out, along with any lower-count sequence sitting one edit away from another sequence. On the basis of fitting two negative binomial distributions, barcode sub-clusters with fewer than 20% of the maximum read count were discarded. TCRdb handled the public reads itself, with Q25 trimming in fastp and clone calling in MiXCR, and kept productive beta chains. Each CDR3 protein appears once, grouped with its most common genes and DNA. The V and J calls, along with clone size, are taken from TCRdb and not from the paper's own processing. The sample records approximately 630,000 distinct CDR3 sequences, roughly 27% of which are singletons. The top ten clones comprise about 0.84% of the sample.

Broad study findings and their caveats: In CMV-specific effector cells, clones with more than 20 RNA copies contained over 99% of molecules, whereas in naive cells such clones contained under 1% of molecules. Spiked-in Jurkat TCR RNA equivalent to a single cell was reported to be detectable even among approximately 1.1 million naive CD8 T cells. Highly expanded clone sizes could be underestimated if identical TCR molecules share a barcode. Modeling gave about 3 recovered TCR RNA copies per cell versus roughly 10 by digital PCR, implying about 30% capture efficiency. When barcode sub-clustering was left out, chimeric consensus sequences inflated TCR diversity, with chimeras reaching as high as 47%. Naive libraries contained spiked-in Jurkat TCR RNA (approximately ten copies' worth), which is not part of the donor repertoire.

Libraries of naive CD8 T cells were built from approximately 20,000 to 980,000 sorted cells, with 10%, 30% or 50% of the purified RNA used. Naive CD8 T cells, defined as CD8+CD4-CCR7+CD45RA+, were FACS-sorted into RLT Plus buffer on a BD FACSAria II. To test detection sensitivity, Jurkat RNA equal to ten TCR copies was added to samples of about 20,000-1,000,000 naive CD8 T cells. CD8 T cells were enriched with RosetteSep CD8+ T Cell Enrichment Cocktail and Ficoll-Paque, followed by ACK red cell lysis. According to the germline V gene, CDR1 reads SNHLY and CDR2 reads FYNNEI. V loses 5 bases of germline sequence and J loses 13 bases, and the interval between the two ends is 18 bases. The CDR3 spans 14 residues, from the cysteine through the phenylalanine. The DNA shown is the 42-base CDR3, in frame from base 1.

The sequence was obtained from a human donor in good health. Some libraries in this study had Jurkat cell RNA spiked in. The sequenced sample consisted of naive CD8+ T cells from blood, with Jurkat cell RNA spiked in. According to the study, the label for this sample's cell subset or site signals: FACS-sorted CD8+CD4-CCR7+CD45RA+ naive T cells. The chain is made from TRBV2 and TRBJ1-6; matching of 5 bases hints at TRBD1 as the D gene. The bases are TGTGCCAGCAGTACCACCGGGACCGCAATGCCCCTCCACTTT. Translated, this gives CASSTTGTAMPLHF.